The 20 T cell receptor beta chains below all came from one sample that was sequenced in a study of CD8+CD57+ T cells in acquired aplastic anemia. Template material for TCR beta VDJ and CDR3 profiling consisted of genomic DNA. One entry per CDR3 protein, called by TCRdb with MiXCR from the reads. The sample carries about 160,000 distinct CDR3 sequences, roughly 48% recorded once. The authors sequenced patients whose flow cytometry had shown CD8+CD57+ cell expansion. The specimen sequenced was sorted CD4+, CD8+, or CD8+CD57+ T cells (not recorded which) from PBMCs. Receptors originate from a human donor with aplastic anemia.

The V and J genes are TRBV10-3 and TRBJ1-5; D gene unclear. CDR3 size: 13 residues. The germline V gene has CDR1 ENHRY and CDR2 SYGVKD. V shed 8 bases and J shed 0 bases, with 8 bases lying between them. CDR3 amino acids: CAIAADSNQPQHF. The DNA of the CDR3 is TGTGCCATCGCCGCGGATAGCAATCAGCCCCAGCATTTT.

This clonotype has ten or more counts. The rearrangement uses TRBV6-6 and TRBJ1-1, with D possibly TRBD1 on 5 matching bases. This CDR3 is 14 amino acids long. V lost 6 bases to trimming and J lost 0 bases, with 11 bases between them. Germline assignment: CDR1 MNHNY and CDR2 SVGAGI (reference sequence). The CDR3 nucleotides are TGTGCCAGCAGCTGGACAAGTATGAACACTGAAGCTTTCTTT. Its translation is CASSWTSMNTEAFF.

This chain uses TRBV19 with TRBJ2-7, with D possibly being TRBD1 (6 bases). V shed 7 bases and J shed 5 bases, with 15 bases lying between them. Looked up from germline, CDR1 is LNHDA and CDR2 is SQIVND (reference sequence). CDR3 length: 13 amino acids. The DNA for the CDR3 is TGTGCCAGTACAGGACAGAGCATCCACGAGCAGTACTTC. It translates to CASTGQSIHEQYF. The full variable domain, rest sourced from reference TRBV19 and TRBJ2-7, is DGGITQSPKYLFRKEGQNVTLSCEQNLNHDAMYWYRQDPGQGLRLIYYSQIVNDFQKGDIAEGYSVSREKKESFPLTVTSAQKNPTAFYLCASTGQSIHEQYFGPGTRLTVT.

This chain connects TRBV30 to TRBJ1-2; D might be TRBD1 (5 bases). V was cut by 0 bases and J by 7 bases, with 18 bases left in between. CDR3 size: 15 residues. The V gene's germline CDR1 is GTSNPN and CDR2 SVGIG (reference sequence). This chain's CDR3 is CAWSVLGEVSSGYTF. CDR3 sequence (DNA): TGTGCCTGGAGTGTACTAGGGGAAGTCTCAAGTGGCTACACCTTC.

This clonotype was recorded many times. The chain's CDR3 is CASSFSGDRHEQYF. DNA for the CDR3: TGTGCCAGCAGTTTCAGCGGGGATCGCCACGAGCAGTACTTC. This chain links TRBV12-3 or TRBV12-4 with TRBJ2-7; 7 nucleotides line up with TRBD2. There are 14 residues in the CDR3. The V segment lost 3 bases and the J segment 5 bases; nucleotides outside the gene matches: 7.

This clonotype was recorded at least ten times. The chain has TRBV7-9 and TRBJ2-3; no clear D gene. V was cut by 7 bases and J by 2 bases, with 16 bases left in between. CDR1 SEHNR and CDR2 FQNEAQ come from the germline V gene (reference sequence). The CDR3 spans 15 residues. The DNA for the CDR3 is TGTGCCAGCAACCCCGCAGGTACCATCACAGATACGCAGTATTTT. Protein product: CASNPAGTITDTQYF.

Written as DNA, the CDR3 is TGTGCCACCAGCATAGGAGGGGACTGGCGGGAGCAAGAGACCCAGTACTTC. Translating gives CATSIGGDWREQETQYF. The chain combines TRBV15 with TRBJ2-5; 7 bases line up with TRBD2. Germline V lookup: CDR1 LNHNV, CDR2 YYDKDF (reference sequence). V lost 4 bases to trimming and J lost 2 bases; unmatched junction nucleotides: 13. This CDR3 spans 17 amino acids.

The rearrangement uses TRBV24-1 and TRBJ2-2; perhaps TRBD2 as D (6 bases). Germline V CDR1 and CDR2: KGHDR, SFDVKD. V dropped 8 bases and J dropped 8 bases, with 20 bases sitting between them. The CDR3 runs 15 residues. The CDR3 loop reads CATTTIAETRGELFF. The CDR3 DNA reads TGTGCCACCACCACCATAGCGGAAACGAGGGGGGAGCTGTTTTTT.

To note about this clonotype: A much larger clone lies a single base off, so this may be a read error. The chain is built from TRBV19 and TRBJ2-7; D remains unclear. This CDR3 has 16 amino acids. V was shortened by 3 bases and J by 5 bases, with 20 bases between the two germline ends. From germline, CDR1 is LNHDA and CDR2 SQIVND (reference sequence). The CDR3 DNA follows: TGTGCCAGTAGTATTGGGTCCTCAGAGCTTCCCAACGAGCAGTACTTC. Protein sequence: CASSIGSSELPNEQYF. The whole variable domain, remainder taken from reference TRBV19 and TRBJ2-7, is DGGITQSPKYLFRKEGQNVTLSCEQNLNHDAMYWYRQDPGQGLRLIYYSQIVNDFQKGDIAEGYSVSREKKESFPLTVTSAQKNPTAFYLCASSIGSSELPNEQYFGPGTRLTVT.

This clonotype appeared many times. CDR3 nucleotides: TGTGCCAGCAGCCAAACAACCTGGCGCTCTGGAAACACCATATATTTT. Translation gives CASSQTTWRSGNTIYF. J is TRBJ1-3 and V is TRBV4-2; D is undetermined. Looked up from germline, CDR1 is LGHNA and CDR2 is YNFKEQ. CDR3 length equals 16 residues. Trimming took 2 bases from V and 0 from J, leaving 11 bases between them.

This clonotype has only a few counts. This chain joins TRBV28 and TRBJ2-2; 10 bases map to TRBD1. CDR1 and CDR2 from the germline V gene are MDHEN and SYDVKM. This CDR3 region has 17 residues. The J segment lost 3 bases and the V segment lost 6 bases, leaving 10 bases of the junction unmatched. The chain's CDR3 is CASSRRQGAWDTGELFF. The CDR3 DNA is TGTGCCAGCAGCCGGAGACAGGGGGCGTGGGACACCGGGGAGCTGTTTTTT.

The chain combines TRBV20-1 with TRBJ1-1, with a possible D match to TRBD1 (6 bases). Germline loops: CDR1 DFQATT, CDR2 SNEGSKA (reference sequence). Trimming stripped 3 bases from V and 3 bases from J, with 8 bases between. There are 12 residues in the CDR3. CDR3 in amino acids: CSASWTDTEAFF. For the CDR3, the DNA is TGCAGTGCTAGCTGGACAGACACTGAAGCTTTCTTT.

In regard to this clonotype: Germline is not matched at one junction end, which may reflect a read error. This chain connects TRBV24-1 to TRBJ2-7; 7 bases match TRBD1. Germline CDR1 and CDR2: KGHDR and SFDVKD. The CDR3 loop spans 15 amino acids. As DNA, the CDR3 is TGTGCCAGCAGTTTACAGGGGAAGTGGGCCTACGAGCAGTACTTC. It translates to CASSLQGKWAYEQYF.

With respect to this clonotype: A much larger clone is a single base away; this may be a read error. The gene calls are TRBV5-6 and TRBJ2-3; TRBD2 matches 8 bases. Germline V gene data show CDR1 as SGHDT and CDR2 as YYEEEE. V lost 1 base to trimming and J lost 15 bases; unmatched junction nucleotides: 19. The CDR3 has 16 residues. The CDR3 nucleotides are TGTGCCAGCAGCTTGCCGGTTAGCGGGATGGCTCAAACTCGATATTTT. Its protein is CASSLPVSGMAQTRYF.

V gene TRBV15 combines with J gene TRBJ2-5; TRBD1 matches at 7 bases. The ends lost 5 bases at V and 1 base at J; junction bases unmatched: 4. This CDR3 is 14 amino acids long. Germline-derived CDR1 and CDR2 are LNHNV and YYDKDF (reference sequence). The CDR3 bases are TGTGCCACCAGCCCCGACAGGGTCCAAGAGACCCAGTACTTC. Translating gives CATSPDRVQETQYF.

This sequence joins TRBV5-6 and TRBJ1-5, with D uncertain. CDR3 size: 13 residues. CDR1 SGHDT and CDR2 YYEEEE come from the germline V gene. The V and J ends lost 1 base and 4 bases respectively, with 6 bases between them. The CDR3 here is CASSLQDNQPQHF. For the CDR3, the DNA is TGTGCCAGCAGCTTGCAGGATAATCAGCCCCAGCATTTT.

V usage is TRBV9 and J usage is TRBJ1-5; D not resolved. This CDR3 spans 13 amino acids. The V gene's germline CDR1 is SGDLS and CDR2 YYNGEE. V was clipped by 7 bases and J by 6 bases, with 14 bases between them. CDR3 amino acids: CASGRSPGQPQHF. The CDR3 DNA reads TGTGCCAGCGGTCGTAGTCCAGGTCAGCCCCAGCATTTT.

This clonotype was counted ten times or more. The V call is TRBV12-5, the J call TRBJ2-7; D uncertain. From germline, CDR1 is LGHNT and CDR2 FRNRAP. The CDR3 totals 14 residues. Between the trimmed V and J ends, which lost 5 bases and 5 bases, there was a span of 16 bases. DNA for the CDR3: TGTGCTAGTGGTGGGGAAGGGCTTAGGGACGAGCAGTACTTC. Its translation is CASGGEGLRDEQYF.

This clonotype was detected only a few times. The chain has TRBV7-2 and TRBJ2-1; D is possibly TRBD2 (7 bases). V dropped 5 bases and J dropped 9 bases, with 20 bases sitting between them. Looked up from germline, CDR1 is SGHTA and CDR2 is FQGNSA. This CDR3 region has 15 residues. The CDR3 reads CASSRIGGGPTEQFF. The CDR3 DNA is TGTGCCAGCAGCCGAATAGGGGGGGGGCCCACTGAGCAGTTCTTC.

CDR3 coding DNA: TGTGCCACCAGTGATTTGGGGGAGCTGTTTTTT. It yields the protein CATSDLGELFF. This chain uses TRBV24-1 with TRBJ2-2; D not certain. V gave up 0 bases and J gave up 8 bases, with 0 bases separating them. The CDR3 is 11 residues long. Germline CDR1 and CDR2: KGHDR and SFDVKD.